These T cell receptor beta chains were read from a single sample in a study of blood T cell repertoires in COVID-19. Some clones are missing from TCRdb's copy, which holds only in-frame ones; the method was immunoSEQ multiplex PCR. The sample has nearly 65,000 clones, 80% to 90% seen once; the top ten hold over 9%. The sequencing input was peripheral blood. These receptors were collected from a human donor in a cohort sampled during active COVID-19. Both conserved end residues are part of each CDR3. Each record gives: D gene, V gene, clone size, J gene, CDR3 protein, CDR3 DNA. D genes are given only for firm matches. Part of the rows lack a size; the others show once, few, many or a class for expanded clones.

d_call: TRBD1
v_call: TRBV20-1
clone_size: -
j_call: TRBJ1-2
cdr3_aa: CSASEDRDRRGYTF
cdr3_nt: TGCAGTGCTAGTGAGGACAGGGACAGGCGTGGCTACACCTTC

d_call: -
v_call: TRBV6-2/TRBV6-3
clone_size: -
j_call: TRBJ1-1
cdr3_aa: CASSTATEMNTEAFF
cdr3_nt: TGTGCCAGCAGTACGGCGACAGAAATGAACACTGAAGCTTTCTTT

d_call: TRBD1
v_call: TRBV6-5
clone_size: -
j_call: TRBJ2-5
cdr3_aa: CASSRTGDWETQYF
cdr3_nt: TGTGCCAGCAGTAGGACAGGGGATTGGGAGACCCAGTACTTC

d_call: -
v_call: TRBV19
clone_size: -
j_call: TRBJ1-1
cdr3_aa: CAASPGTEAFF
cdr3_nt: TGTGCCGCCTCCCCGGGAACTGAAGCTTTCTTT

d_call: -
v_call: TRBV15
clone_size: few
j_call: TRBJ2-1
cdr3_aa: CATSRATYLESGAYNEQFF
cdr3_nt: TGTGCCACCAGCAGAGCCACGTACCTAGAGTCCGGGGCCTACAATGAGCAGTTCTTC

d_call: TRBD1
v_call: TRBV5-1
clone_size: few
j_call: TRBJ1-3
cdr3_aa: CASSSQGQDSGNTIYF
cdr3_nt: TGCGCCAGCAGCTCCCAGGGACAGGACTCTGGAAACACCATATATTTT

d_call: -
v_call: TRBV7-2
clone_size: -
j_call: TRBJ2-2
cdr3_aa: CASPLSRGSYGTGELFF
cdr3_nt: TGTGCCAGCCCGCTTAGTAGGGGGTCGTATGGCACCGGGGAGCTGTTTTTT

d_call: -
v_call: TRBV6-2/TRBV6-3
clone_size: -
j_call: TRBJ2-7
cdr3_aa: CASSYGGPSYEQYF
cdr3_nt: TGTGCCAGCAGTTACGGAGGCCCCTCCTACGAGCAGTACTTC

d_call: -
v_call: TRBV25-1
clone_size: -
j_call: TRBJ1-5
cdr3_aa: CASSGGGSNQPQHF
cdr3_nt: TGTGCCAGCAGTGGGGGCGGTAGCAATCAGCCCCAGCATTTT

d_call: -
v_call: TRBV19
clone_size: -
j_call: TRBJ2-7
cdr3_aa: CASSGVVTGRITYEQYF
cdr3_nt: TGTGCCAGTAGTGGAGTCGTAACAGGGCGAATTACCTACGAGCAGTACTTC

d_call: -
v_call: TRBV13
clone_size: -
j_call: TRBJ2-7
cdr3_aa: CASSHGQGSSYEQYF
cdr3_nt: TGTGCCAGCAGCCATGGTCAGGGTAGCTCCTACGAGCAGTACTTC

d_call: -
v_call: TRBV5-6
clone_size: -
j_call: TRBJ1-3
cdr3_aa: CASSLGGVSGNTIYF
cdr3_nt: TGTGCCAGCAGCTTAGGGGGAGTATCTGGAAACACCATATATTTT

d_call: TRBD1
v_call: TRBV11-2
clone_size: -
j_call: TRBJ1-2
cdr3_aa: CASSWITGTGYGYTF
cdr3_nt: TGTGCCAGCAGCTGGATCACCGGGACAGGTTATGGCTACACCTTC

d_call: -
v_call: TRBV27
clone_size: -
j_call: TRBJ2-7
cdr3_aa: CASRRTGFLSYEQYF
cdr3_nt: TGTGCCAGCCGACGAACAGGTTTTCTTTCCTACGAGCAGTACTTC

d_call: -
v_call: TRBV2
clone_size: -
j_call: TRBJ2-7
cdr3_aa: CASSEGQAKGEQYF
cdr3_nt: TGTGCCAGCAGTGAGGGCCAAGCCAAAGGCGAGCAGTACTTC

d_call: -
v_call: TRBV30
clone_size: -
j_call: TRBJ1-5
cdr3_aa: CAWSVPYTNQPQHF
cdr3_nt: TGTGCCTGGAGTGTACCGTATACAAATCAGCCCCAGCATTTT

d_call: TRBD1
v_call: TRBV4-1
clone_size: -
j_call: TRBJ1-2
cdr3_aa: CASSQTTGKVYGYTF
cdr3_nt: TGCGCCAGCAGCCAGACGACAGGGAAAGTCTATGGCTACACCTTC

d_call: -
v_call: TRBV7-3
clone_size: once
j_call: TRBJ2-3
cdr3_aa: CASSFLGGGPTDTQYF
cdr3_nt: TGTGCCAGCAGCTTCTTGGGCGGGGGCCCCACAGATACGCAGTATTTT

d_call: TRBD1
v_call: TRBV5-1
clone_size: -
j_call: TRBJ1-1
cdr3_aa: CASSLVTGTGTSDTEAFF
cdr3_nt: TGCGCCAGCAGCTTGGTCACCGGGACAGGGACATCGGACACTGAAGCTTTCTTT

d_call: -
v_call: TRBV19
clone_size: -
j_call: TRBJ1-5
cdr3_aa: CASTRDSNQPQHF
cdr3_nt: TGTGCCAGTACTCGAGATAGCAATCAGCCCCAGCATTTT

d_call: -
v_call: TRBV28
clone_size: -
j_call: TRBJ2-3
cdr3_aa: CASSPAGLADTQYF
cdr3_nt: TGTGCCAGCAGTCCCGCAGGTTTGGCAGATACGCAGTATTTT

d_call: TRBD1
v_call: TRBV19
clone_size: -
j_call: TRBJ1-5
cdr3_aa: CASTSRDRHNQPQHF
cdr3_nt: TGTGCCAGTACCTCTCGGGACAGGCATAATCAGCCCCAGCATTTT

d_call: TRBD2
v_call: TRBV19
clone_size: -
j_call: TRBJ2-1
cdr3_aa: CASTVAGSFNEQFF
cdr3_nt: TGTGCCAGTACCGTAGCGGGGTCGTTCAATGAGCAGTTCTTC

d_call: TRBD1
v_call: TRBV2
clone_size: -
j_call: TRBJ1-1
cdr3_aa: CASIKDREAFF
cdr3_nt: TGTGCCAGCATTAAGGACAGGGAAGCTTTCTTT

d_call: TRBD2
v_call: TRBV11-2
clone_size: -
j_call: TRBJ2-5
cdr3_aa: CASSFSGSRETQYF
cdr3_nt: TGTGCCAGCAGCTTTAGCGGGAGTAGGGAGACCCAGTACTTC

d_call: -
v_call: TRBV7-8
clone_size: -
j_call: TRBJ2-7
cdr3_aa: CASSPGSYEQYF
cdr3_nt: TGTGCCAGCAGCCCGGGGTCCTACGAGCAGTACTTC

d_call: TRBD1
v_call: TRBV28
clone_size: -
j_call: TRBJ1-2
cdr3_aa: CASSFRTGIFYGYTF
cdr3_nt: TGTGCCAGCAGTTTCAGGACAGGGATTTTCTATGGCTACACCTTC

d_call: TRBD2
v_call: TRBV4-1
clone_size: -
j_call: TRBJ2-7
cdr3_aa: CASSQVSRGRANEQYF
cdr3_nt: TGCGCCAGCAGCCAAGTTTCCCGCGGGAGGGCCAACGAGCAGTACTTC

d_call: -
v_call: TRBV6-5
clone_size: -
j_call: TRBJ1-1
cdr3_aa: CASSRNRNTEAFF
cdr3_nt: TGTGCCAGCAGCCGAAACAGGAACACTGAAGCTTTCTTT

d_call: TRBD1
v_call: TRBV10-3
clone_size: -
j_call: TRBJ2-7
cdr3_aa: CAINQDRGPGEQYF
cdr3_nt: TGTGCCATCAACCAGGACAGGGGGCCAGGCGAGCAGTACTTC

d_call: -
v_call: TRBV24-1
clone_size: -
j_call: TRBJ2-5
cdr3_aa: CATSDYLGGEETQYF
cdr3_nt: TGTGCCACCAGTGATTACCTAGGCGGCGAAGAGACCCAGTACTTC

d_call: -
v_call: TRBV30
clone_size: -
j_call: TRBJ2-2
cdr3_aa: CAWRAGLYNTGELFF
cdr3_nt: TGTGCCTGGAGGGCGGGACTGTATAACACCGGGGAGCTGTTTTTT

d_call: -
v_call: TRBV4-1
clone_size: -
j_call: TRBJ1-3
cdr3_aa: CASSQLQGSGNTIYF
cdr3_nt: TGCGCCAGCAGCCAACTACAGGGATCTGGAAACACCATATATTTT

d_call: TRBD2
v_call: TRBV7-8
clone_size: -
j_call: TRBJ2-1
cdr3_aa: CASKGTSAYNEQFF
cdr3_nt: TGTGCCAGCAAGGGGACTAGCGCCTACAATGAGCAGTTCTTC

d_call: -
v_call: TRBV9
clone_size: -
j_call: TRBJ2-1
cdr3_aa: CASSPTGLSGNEQFF
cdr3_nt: TGTGCCAGCAGCCCCACGGGACTGTCGGGGAATGAGCAGTTCTTC

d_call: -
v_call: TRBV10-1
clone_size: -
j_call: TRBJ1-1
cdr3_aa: CASSGGGPGPVTEAFF
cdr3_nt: TGCGCCAGCAGTGGAGGGGGTCCCGGGCCGGTCACTGAAGCTTTCTTT

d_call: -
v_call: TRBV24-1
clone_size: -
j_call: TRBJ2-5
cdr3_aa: CATSENSQTQYF
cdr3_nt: TGTGCCACCAGTGAAAACAGCCAGACCCAGTACTTC

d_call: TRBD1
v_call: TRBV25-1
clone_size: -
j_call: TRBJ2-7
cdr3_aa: CASSEPGQVSYEQYF
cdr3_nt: TGTGCCAGCAGTGAACCGGGACAGGTGTCCTACGAGCAGTACTTC

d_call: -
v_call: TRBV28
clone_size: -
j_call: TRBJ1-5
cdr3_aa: CASNLRGGAGQPQHF
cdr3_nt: TGTGCCAGCAACCTACGCGGGGGCGCGGGCCAGCCCCAGCATTTT

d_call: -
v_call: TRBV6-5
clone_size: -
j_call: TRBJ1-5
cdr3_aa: CASSSDILSNQPQHF
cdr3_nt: TGTGCCAGCAGTTCCGACATCCTTAGCAATCAGCCCCAGCATTTT

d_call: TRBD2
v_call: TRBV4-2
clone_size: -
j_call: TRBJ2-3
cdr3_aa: CASSQERGGPDTQYF
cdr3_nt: TGTGCCAGCAGCCAAGAGCGGGGGGGCCCAGATACGCAGTATTTT

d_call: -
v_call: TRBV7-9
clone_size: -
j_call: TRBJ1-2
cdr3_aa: CASSLGSYGYTF
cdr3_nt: TGTGCCAGCAGCTTAGGCAGCTATGGCTACACCTTC

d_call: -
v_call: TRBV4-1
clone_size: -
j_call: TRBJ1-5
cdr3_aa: CASSQGEGRGDQPQHF
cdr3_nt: TGCGCCAGCAGCCAAGGTGAGGGTCGGGGAGATCAGCCCCAGCATTTT

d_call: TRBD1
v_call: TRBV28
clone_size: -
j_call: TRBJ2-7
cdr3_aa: CASSLPGQGAYEQYF
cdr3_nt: TGTGCCAGCAGTTTGCCGGGACAGGGGGCCTACGAGCAGTACTTC

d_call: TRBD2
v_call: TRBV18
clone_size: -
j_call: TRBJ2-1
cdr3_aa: CASSPGTSAEQFF
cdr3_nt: TGTGCCAGCTCACCAGGGACTAGCGCAGAGCAGTTCTTC